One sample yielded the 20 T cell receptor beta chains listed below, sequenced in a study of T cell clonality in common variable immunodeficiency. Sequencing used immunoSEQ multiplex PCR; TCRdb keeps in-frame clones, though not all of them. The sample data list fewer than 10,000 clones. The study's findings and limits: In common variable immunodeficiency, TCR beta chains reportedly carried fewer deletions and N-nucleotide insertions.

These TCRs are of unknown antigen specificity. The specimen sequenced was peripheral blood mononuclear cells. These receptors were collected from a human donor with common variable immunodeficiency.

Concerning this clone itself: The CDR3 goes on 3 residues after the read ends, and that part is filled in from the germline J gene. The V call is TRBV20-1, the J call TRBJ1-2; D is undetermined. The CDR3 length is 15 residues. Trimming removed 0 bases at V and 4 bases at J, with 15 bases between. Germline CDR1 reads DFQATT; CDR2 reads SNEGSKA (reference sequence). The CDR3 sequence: CSARDWLQSAYGYTF. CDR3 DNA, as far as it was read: TGCAGTGCTAGAGATTGGCTACAGTCAGCCTATGGC.

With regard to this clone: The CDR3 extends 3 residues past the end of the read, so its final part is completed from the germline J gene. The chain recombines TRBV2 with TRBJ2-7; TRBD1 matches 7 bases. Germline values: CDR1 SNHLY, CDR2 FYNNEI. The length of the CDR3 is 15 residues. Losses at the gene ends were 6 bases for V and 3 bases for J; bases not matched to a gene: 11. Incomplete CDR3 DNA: TGTGCCAGCAGGCAACAAACAGGGGAACGCTACGAG. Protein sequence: CASRQQTGERYE. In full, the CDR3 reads CASRQQTGERYEQYF.

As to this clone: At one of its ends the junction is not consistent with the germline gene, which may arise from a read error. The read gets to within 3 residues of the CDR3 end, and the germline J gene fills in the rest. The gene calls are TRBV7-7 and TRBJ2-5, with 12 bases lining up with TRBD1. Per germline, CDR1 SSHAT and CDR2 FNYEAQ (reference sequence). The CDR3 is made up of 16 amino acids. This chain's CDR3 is CASSSIRDRGRETQYF. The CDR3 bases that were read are TGTGCTAGCAGCTCGATCCGGGACAGGGGGCGGGAGACC.

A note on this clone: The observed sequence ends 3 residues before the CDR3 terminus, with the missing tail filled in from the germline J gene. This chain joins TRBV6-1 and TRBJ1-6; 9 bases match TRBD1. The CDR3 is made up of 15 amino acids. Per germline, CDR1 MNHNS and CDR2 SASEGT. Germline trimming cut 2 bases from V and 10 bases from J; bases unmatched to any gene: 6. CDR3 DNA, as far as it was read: TGTGCCAGCAGTGAAATTAGGACAGGGGTATCACCC. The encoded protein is CASSEIRTGVSP. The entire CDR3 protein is CASSEIRTGVSPLHF.

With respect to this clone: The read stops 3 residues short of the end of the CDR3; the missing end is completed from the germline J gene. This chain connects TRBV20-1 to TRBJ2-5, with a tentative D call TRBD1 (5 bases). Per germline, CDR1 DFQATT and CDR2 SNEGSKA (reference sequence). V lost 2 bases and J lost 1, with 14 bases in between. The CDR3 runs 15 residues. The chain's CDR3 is CSARSRERAQETQYF. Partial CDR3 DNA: TGCAGTGCTAGATCCAGGGAAAGGGCCCAAGAGACC.

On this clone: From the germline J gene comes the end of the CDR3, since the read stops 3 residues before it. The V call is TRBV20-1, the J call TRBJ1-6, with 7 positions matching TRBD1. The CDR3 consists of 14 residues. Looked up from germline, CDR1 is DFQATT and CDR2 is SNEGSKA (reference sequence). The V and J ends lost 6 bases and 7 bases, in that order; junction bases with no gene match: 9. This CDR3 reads CSASGTGVNSPLHF. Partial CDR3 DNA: TGCAGTGCCTCGGGTACAGGGGTAAATTCACCC.

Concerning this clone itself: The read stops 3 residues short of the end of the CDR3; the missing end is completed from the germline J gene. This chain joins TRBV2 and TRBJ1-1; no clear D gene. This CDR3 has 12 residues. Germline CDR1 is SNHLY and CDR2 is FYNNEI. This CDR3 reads CASSEQETVAFF. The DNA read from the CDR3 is TGTGCCAGCAGTGAACAGGAAACAGTA. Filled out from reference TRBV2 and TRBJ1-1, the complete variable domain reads EPEVTQTPSHQVTQMGQEVILRCVPISNHLYFYWYRQILGQKVEFLVSFYNNEISEKSEIFDDQFSVERPDGSNFTLKIRSTKLEDSAMYFCASSEQETVAFFGQGTRLTVV.

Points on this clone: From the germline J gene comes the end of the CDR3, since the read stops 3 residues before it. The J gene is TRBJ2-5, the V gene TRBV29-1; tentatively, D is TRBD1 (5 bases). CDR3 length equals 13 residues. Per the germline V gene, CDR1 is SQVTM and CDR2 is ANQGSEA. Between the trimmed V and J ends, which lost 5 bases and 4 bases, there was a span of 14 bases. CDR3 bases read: TGCAGCGTTAGCAGGGTTGAAGGAGAGACC. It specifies CSVSRVEGET. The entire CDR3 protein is CSVSRVEGETQYF.

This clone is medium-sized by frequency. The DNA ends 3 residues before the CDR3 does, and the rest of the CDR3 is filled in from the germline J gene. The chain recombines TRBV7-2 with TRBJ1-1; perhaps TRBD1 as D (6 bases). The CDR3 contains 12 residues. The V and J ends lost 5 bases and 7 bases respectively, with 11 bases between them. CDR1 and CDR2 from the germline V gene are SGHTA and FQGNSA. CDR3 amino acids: CASSPGTYEAFF. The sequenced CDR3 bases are TGTGCCAGCAGCCCAGGGACATATGAA.

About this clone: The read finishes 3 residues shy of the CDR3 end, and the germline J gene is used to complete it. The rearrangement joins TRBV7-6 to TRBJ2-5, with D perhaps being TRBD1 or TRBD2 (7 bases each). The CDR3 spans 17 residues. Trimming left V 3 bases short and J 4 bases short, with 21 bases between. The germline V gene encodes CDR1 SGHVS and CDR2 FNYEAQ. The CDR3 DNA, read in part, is TGTGCCAGCAGCTTTGGGGTGGGAGGGGGCGCCGGAGAGACC. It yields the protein CASSFGVGGGAGET. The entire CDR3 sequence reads CASSFGVGGGAGETQYF.

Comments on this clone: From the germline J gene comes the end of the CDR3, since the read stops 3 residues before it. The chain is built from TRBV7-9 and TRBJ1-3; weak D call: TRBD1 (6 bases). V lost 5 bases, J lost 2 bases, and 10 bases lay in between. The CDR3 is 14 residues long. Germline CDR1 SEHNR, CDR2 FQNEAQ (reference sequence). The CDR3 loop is CASSLGGAGNTIYF. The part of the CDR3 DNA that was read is TGTGCCAGCAGCCTAGGGGGGGCTGGAAACACC.

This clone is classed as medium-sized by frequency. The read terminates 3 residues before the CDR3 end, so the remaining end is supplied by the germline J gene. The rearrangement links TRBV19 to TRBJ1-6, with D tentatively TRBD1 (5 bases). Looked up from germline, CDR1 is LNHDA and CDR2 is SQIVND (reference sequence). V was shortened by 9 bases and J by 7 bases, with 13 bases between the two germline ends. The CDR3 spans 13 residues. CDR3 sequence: CASRQTSNSPLHF. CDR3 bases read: TGTGCCAGCAGACAGACAAGCAATTCACCC.

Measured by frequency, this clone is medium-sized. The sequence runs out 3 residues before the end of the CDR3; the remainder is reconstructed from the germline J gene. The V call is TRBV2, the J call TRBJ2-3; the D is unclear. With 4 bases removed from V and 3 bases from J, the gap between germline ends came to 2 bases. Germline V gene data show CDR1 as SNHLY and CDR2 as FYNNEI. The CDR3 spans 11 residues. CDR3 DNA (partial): TGTGCCAGCAGTGTAACAGATACG. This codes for CASSVTDT. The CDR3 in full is CASSVTDTQYF.

This CDR3 reads CASSLAGGGGKVDTQYF. The CDR3 DNA, read in part, is TGTGCCAGCAGCTTAGCGGGCGGCGGGGGCAAAGTGGATACG. The V gene is TRBV7-2, the J gene TRBJ2-3; D possibly corresponds to TRBD2 (7 bases). With the read ending 3 residues before the CDR3 end, the germline J gene is used to fill in that end. The V and J ends lost 0 bases and 6 bases respectively, with 19 bases between them. CDR3 length: 17 amino acids. The germline V gene encodes CDR1 SGHTA and CDR2 FQGNSA.

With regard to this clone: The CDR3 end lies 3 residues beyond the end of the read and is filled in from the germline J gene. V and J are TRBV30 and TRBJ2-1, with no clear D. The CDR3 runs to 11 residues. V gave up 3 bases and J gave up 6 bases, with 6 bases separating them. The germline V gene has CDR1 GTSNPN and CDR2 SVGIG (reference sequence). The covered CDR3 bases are TGTGCCTGGAGAGGTCCCAATGAG. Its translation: CAWRGPNE. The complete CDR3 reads CAWRGPNEQFF.

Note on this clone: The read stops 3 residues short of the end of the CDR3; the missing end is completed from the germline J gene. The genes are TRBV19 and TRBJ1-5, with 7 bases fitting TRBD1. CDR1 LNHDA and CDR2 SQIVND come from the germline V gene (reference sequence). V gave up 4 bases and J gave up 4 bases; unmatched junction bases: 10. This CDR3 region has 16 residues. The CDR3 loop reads CASSTPKTGSNQPQHF. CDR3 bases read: TGTGCCAGTAGTACTCCAAAGACAGGGAGTAATCAGCCC.

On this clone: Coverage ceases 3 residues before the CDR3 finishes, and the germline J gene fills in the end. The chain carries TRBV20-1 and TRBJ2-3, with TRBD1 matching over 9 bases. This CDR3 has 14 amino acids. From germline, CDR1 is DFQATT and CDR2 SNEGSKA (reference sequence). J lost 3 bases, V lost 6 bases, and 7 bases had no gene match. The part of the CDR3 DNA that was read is TGCAGTGCATGGACAGGGGCGTGGACAGATACG. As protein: CSAWTGAWTDT. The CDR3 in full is CSAWTGAWTDTQYF.

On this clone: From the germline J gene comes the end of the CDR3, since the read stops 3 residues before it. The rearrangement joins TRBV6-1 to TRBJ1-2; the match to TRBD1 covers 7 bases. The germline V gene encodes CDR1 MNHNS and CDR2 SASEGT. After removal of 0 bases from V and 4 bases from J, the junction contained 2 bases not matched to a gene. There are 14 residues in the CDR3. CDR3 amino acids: CASSEARTGYGYTF. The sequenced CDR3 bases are TGTGCCAGCAGTGAAGCGAGGACAGGCTATGGC.

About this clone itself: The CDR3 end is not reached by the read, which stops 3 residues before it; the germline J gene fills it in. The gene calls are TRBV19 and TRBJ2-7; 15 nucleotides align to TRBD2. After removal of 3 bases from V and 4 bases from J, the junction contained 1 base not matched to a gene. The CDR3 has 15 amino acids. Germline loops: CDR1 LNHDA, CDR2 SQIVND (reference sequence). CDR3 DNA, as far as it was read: TGTGCCAGTAGTATGGGACTAGCGGGAGGTTACGAG. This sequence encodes CASSMGLAGGYE. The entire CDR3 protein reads CASSMGLAGGYEQYF.

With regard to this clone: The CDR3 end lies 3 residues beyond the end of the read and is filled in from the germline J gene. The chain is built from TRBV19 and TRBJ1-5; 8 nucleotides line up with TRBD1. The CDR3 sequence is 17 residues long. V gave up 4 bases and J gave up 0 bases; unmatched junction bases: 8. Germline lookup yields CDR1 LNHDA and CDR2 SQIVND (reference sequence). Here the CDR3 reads CASSRTGWGYSNQPQHF. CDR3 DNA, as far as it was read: TGTGCCAGTAGTAGGACAGGGTGGGGGTATAGCAATCAGCCC.